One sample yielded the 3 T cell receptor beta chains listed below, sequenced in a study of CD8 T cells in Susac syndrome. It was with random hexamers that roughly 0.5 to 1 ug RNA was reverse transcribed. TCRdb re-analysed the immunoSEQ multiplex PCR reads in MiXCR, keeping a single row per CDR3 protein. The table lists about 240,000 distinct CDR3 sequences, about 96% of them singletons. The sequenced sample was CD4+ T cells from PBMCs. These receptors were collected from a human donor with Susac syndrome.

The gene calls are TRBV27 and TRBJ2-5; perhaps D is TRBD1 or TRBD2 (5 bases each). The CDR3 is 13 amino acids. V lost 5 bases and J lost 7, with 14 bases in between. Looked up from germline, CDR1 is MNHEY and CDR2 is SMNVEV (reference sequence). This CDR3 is CASSARVGGTQYF. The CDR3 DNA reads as TGTGCCAGCAGTGCAAGGGTTGGGGGGACCCAGTACTTC.

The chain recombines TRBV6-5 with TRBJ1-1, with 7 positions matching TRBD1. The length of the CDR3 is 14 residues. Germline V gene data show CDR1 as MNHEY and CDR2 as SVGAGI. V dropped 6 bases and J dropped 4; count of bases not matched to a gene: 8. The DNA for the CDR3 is TGTGCCAGCAGAAATACCCGGGACAGCACTGAAGCTTTCTTT. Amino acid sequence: CASRNTRDSTEAFF.

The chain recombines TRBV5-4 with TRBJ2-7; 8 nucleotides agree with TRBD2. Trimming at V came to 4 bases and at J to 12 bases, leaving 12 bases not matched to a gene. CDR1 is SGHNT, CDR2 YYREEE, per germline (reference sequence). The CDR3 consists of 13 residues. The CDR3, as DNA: TGTGCCAGCAGCGAAGGGACTAGTTCTTTCTGGTACTTC. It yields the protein CASSEGTSSFWYF.